The 26 T cell receptor beta chains below were found in one sample sequenced in a study of CD8 T cells in ankylosing spondylitis. General study points: In ankylosing spondylitis blood, a motif of seven to nine highly homologous TCR beta variants appeared characteristic.

These receptors lack a known antigen. TCRdb reprocessed the 5' RACE reads with MiXCR, giving one entry per CDR3 protein. The profile shows roughly 700,000 distinct CDR3 sequences, around 20% of them singletons. The sample consisted of blood, either unsorted or a sorted T cell fraction (not recorded which). These receptors all stem from a male donor with ankylosing spondylitis.

This clonotype showed up many times. The chain employs TRBV12-3 or TRBV12-4 and TRBJ1-6; D possibly corresponds to TRBD1 (5 bases). The CDR3 contains 13 residues. Trimming removed 8 bases at V and 7 bases at J, with 12 bases between. The chain's CDR3 is CASREGLNSPLHF. CDR3 in DNA: TGTGCCAGCCGTGAGGGGTTAAATTCACCCCTCCACTTT.

This clonotype was observed a handful of times. The chain is built from TRBV10-1 and TRBJ1-1; D is unclear. The ends were cut back, 0 bases at V and 7 bases at J, with 15 bases in the middle. The CDR3 totals 15 residues. Germline V gene data show CDR1 as WNHNN and CDR2 as SYGVQD (reference sequence). The DNA for the CDR3 is TGCGCCAGCAGTGAGTCCCGGGTCGGGAAGAGTGAAGCTTTCTTT. Translation gives CASSESRVGKSEAFF.

Many counts were recorded for this clonotype. The V and J genes are TRBV4-3 and TRBJ2-2; D might be TRBD1 (6 bases). The CDR3 sequence is 15 residues long. Trimming left V 0 bases short and J 1 base short, with 6 bases between. Germline V CDR1 and CDR2: LGHNA, YSLEER. The CDR3 sequence is CASSQDRGNTGELFF. The CDR3 nucleotides read TGCGCCAGCAGCCAAGACAGGGGGAACACCGGGGAGCTGTTTTTT.

The gene calls are TRBV20-1 and TRBJ1-3; D unresolved. V dropped 0 bases and J dropped 4 bases, with 19 bases sitting between them. CDR1 is DFQATT and CDR2 is SNEGSKA in the germline V gene (reference sequence). The CDR3 runs 17 residues. The CDR3 is CSARDVTSGVYGNTIYF. The CDR3 DNA reads TGCAGTGCTAGAGATGTCACTTCTGGGGTATACGGAAACACCATATATTTT.

The gene calls are TRBV5-1 and TRBJ2-1, with D possibly being TRBD2 (6 bases). This CDR3 contains 21 residues. V shed 4 bases and J shed 9 bases, with 38 bases lying between them. Germline assignment: CDR1 SGHRS and CDR2 YFSETQ. The DNA for the CDR3 is TGCGCCAGCAGCCCGGACGGGGTTATGGTCACGGGGGTACCCCCCCAAGGTGAGCAGTTCTTC. It encodes CASSPDGVMVTGVPPQGEQFF.

The chain recombines TRBV5-1 with TRBJ2-2; TRBD1 agrees at 12 bases. The CDR3 is 16 amino acids. J was trimmed by 7 bases and V by 3 bases; bases with no gene match: 7. The V gene's germline CDR1 is SGHRS and CDR2 YFSETQ. CDR3 sequence (DNA): TGCGCCAGCAGCTCGGGACAGGGGGCGCAAAACGGGGAGCTGTTTTTT. Its translation: CASSSGQGAQNGELFF.

This clonotype was recorded a few times. This chain links TRBV7-2 with TRBJ1-6; D unclear. The germline V and J ends were trimmed by 10 bases and 7 bases, with 14 bases remaining between them. Germline V gene data show CDR1 as SGHTA and CDR2 as FQGNSA. The CDR3 length is 13 residues. The CDR3 here is CATTRRRNSPLHF. The DNA for the CDR3 is TGTGCCACCACGAGGCGGAGGAATTCACCCCTCCACTTT.

This clonotype appeared a few times. The chain combines TRBV13 with TRBJ1-1; D possibly corresponds to TRBD1 (5 bases). Germline CDR1 is PRHDT and CDR2 is FYEKMQ (reference sequence). V shed 4 bases and J shed 6 bases, with 18 bases lying between them. The CDR3 is 15 residues long. The CDR3 protein is CASSYRLRGRAEAFF. CDR3 sequence (DNA): TGTGCCAGCAGCTACCGCCTTAGGGGAAGGGCTGAAGCTTTCTTT.

This clonotype has more than one count but fewer than ten. CDR3 residues: CASSLALTRESSYNEQFF. DNA of the CDR3: TGTGCCAGCAGCTTAGCCCTTACACGGGAAAGCTCCTACAATGAGCAGTTCTTC. The chain uses TRBV11-1 and TRBJ2-1; perhaps TRBD2 as D (5 bases). Trimming pared 0 bases from V and 0 bases from J, leaving 15 bases between. The CDR3 sequence is 18 residues long. Germline V gene lookup returns CDR1 SGHAT and CDR2 FQDESV (reference sequence).

Only a few counts were recorded for this clonotype. The chain has TRBV6-1 and TRBJ1-5; D not certain. Germline assignment: CDR1 MNHNS and CDR2 SASEGT. The CDR3 is 12 amino acids. V dropped 10 bases and J dropped 2 bases, with 9 bases sitting between them. This CDR3 is CATWERNQPQHF. CDR3 DNA sequence: TGTGCCACGTGGGAGCGCAATCAGCCCCAGCATTTT.

The chain joins TRBV12-3 or TRBV12-4 to TRBJ1-2, with a possible D match to TRBD1 (6 bases). Trimming took 1 base from V and 5 from J, leaving 14 bases between them. CDR3 size: 15 residues. CDR3 bases: TGTGCCAGCAGTTTAGGGGCGGGGGCGCGATATGGCTACACCTTC. Translated, it gives CASSLGAGARYGYTF.

This clonotype was seen only a few times. One end of the junction varies from germline; a read error may be responsible. The V gene is TRBV7-9, the J gene TRBJ2-7; no definite D call. CDR3 length: 12 residues. CDR1 is SEHNR, CDR2 FQNEAQ, per germline (reference sequence). The CDR3: CASSLGESPESF. CDR3 coding DNA: TGTGCCAGCAGCTTAGGAGAGAGTCCGGAGTCGTTC. Complete variable domain (other parts from reference TRBV7-9 and TRBJ2-7): DTGVSQNPRHKITKRGQNVTFRCDPISEHNRLYWYRQTLGQGPEFLTYFQNEAQLEKSRLLSDRFSAERPKGSFSTLEIQRTEQGDSAMYLCASSLGESPESFGPGTRLTVT.

The V call is TRBV5-1, the J call TRBJ2-6; no reliable D call. V was trimmed by 4 bases and J by 3 bases, leaving 11 bases between them. Germline V CDR1 and CDR2: SGHRS, YFSETQ. The CDR3 has 15 amino acids. CDR3 residues: CASSPPQLGANVLTF. The CDR3 region has the DNA TGCGCCAGCAGCCCCCCCCAACTTGGGGCCAACGTCCTGACTTTC.

This chain connects TRBV7-2 to TRBJ2-1; tentatively, D is TRBD1 (7 bases). Germline CDR1 is SGHTA and CDR2 is FQGNSA. CDR3 size: 14 residues. Trimming shortened V by 5 bases and J by 9 bases, and 17 bases separated the two germline ends. CDR3: CASSVRDSPVEQFF. In nucleotides, the CDR3 is TGTGCCAGCAGCGTGCGGGACAGCCCTGTTGAGCAGTTCTTC.

In its sample, this clonotype was seen a few times. The CDR3 nucleotides are TGTGCCAGCAGCCAAGGGATCGGACTAGAAGTTGAGCAGTTCTTC. Translation: CASSQGIGLEVEQFF. This chain links TRBV4-2 with TRBJ2-1, with 7 bases identical to TRBD2. CDR1 is LGHNA and CDR2 is YNFKEQ in the germline V gene. With 1 base clipped from V and 9 bases from J, the junction kept 9 bases outside the gene matches. CDR3 length: 15 residues.

This chain connects TRBV19 to TRBJ1-5, with TRBD1 identical over 11 bases. CDR3 length equals 15 residues. V trimming: 2 bases; J trimming: 5 bases; junction bases outside the gene matches: 2. Looked up from germline, CDR1 is LNHDA and CDR2 is SQIVND (reference sequence). The CDR3 is CASSIWGQGDQPQHF. CDR3 DNA: TGTGCCAGTAGTATATGGGGACAGGGGGATCAGCCCCAGCATTTT.

This chain links TRBV4-1 with TRBJ1-3; D possibly corresponds to TRBD1 (5 bases). Germline loops: CDR1 MGHRA, CDR2 YSYEKL. Trimming removed 2 bases from V and 3 bases from J, with 11 bases in between. This CDR3 is 15 amino acids long. The CDR3 reads CASSQTTGGGNTIYF. In DNA, the CDR3 is TGCGCCAGCAGCCAAACAACAGGAGGTGGAAACACCATATATTTT.

This clonotype was counted only a few times. The chain couples TRBV2 to TRBJ1-6; a possible D gene is TRBD1 (6 bases). The V end lost 8 bases, the J end lost 7 bases, and 12 bases lay between the germline ends. CDR1 and CDR2 from the germline V gene are SNHLY and FYNNEI. The CDR3 totals 13 residues. CDR3 bases: TGTGCCAGCGGAATGAGGGGGAATTCACCCCTCCACTTT. This codes for CASGMRGNSPLHF.

This clonotype was seen ten or more times. V and J are TRBV20-1 and TRBJ2-7, with 7 bases fitting TRBD2. The CDR3 runs to 15 residues. The germline V gene encodes CDR1 DFQATT and CDR2 SNEGSKA (reference sequence). J gave up 0 bases and V 3 bases, and 8 bases lay outside the gene matches. CDR3 amino acids: CSASWEGGSSYEQYF. DNA for the CDR3: TGCAGTGCTAGTTGGGAAGGCGGGAGCTCCTACGAGCAGTACTTC.

The chain carries TRBV12-3 or TRBV12-4 and TRBJ2-1; 9 bases agree with TRBD2. This CDR3 spans 15 amino acids. V was pared by 5 bases and J by 6 bases, with 8 bases of the junction left unmatched. The CDR3 sequence is CASSPDSGSPNEQFF. DNA of the CDR3: TGTGCCAGCAGTCCCGATAGCGGGAGCCCCAATGAGCAGTTCTTC.

This clonotype turned up a few times. The CDR3 nucleotides are TGTGCCAGCAGTTTAAGCGGGGCGCCGGGAAACACCATATATTTT. Amino acids: CASSLSGAPGNTIYF. The chain uses TRBV27 and TRBJ1-3; maybe TRBD1 (5 bases). Trimming took 2 bases from V and 4 from J, leaving 12 bases between them. The V gene's germline CDR1 is MNHEY and CDR2 SMNVEV (reference sequence). This CDR3 has 15 amino acids.

This clonotype has more than one count but fewer than ten. Here the CDR3 DNA reads TGCAGCGTTCCAGGGGGCCACACCGGGGAGCTGTTTTTT. Translating gives CSVPGGHTGELFF. The genes are TRBV29-1 and TRBJ2-2, with 8 bases lining up with TRBD1. Germline values: CDR1 SQVTM, CDR2 ANQGSEA. Trimming took 5 bases from V and 3 from J; bases not matched to a gene: 2. CDR3 length equals 13 residues.

This clonotype showed up just a few times. This chain links TRBV4-1 with TRBJ1-1; D is unresolved. V was trimmed by 2 bases and J by 6 bases, leaving 19 bases between them. Germline CDR1 is MGHRA and CDR2 is YSYEKL. The CDR3 runs 16 residues. The CDR3 region has the DNA TGCGCCAGCAGCCAAATCCCGTTTCCCCAAGGCCCTGAAGCTTTCTTT. The encoded protein is CASSQIPFPQGPEAFF.

The chain employs TRBV29-1 and TRBJ2-3, with D perhaps matching TRBD2 (7 bases). The CDR3 runs 12 residues. Germline CDR1 is SQVTM and CDR2 is ANQGSEA. V lost 7 bases, J lost 4 bases, and 12 bases lay in between. The CDR3 sequence is CSGGGVADTQYF. The CDR3 nucleotides are TGCAGCGGAGGGGGGGTTGCAGATACGCAGTATTTT.

This clonotype was recorded a few times. The junction does not match germline at one end; this may be a read error. The V gene is TRBV13, the J gene TRBJ2-2; tentative D call: TRBD2 (6 bases). The CDR3 is made up of 14 amino acids. Germline V CDR1 and CDR2: PRHDT, FYEKMQ (reference sequence). Here the CDR3 reads CATSRGRNTGELFF. In nucleotides, the CDR3 is TGTGCCACCAGCCGGGGGAGGAACACCGGGGAGCTGTTTTTT.

This clonotype was observed a handful of times. The rearrangement links TRBV3-1 to TRBJ2-3, with D possibly TRBD1 on 6 matching bases. This CDR3 spans 16 amino acids. CDR1 and CDR2 from the germline V gene are LGHDT and YNNKEL (reference sequence). V was trimmed by 4 bases and J by 0 bases, leaving 14 bases between them. CDR3 sequence reads: CASSPGQFSSTDTQYF. DNA for the CDR3: TGTGCCAGCAGCCCCGGACAGTTCTCTAGCACAGATACGCAGTATTTT.